These T cell receptor beta chains were read from a single sample in a study of T cell responses to AZD1222 COVID-19 vaccine. The method was immunoSEQ multiplex PCR; TCRdb's version includes in-frame clones alone and lacks a portion of them. The top ten hold around 1.6% of the sample, which has around 190,000 clones, roughly nine tenths seen once. This specimen consisted of peripheral blood, obtained 28 days after the second AZD1222 dose. These receptors were taken from an adult who received the AZD1222 COVID-19 vaccine. Both conserved end residues are part of each CDR3. D genes are given only for firm matches. Expanded clones get a size class; other rows say once, few or many, or leave the size out.

v_call: TRBV4-3
clone_size: .
d_call: TRBD1
j_call: TRBJ1-6
cdr3_length: 17
cdr3_aa: CASSQDPPGGYNSPLHF
cdr3_nt: TGCGCCAGCAGCCAAGATCCCCCAGGGGGGTATAATTCACCCCTCCACTTT

v_call: TRBV7-9
clone_size: .
d_call: TRBD2
j_call: TRBJ2-7
cdr3_length: 14
cdr3_aa: CASSLTTSAYEQYF
cdr3_nt: TGTGCCAGCAGCTTAACGACTAGCGCCTACGAGCAGTACTTC

v_call: TRBV2
clone_size: .
d_call: .
j_call: TRBJ2-7
cdr3_length: 12
cdr3_aa: CASSKGTYEQYF
cdr3_nt: TGTGCCAGCAGTAAGGGAACCTACGAGCAGTACTTC

v_call: TRBV6-2/TRBV6-3
clone_size: .
d_call: .
j_call: TRBJ1-1
cdr3_length: 15
cdr3_aa: CASSYTLPGNTEAFF
cdr3_nt: TGTGCCAGCAGTTATACCCTCCCGGGGAACACTGAAGCTTTCTTT

v_call: TRBV19
clone_size: .
d_call: .
j_call: TRBJ1-1
cdr3_length: 13
cdr3_aa: CASSIRGNTEAFF
cdr3_nt: TGTGCCAGTAGTATAAGGGGGAACACTGAAGCTTTCTTT

v_call: TRBV5-1
clone_size: .
d_call: TRBD1
j_call: TRBJ2-5
cdr3_length: 15
cdr3_aa: CASSLLGQLTETQYF
cdr3_nt: TGCGCCAGCAGCTTGCTGGGACAGCTCACGGAGACCCAGTACTTC

v_call: TRBV9
clone_size: once
d_call: TRBD1
j_call: TRBJ1-2
cdr3_length: 14
cdr3_aa: CASSGTGIIYGYTF
cdr3_nt: TGTGCCAGCAGCGGGACAGGGATCATCTATGGCTACACCTTC

v_call: TRBV5-8
clone_size: .
d_call: .
j_call: TRBJ1-4
cdr3_length: 15
cdr3_aa: CASSRGTATNEKLFF
cdr3_nt: TGTGCCAGCAGCCGTGGGACCGCAACTAATGAAAAACTGTTTTTT

v_call: TRBV7-3
clone_size: .
d_call: .
j_call: TRBJ1-1
cdr3_length: 15
cdr3_aa: CASSLSGTQNTEAFF
cdr3_nt: TGTGCCAGCAGCTTGAGTGGGACTCAGAACACTGAAGCTTTCTTT

v_call: TRBV7-9
clone_size: .
d_call: TRBD1
j_call: TRBJ1-2
cdr3_length: 14
cdr3_aa: CASSLQGGTGGYTF
cdr3_nt: TGTGCCAGCAGCTTGCAGGGGGGGACTGGTGGCTACACCTTC

v_call: TRBV27
clone_size: .
d_call: TRBD1
j_call: TRBJ1-6
cdr3_length: 15
cdr3_aa: CASSPGTVYNSPLHF
cdr3_nt: TGTGCCAGCAGTCCCGGGACAGTTTATAATTCACCCCTCCACTTT

v_call: TRBV6-4
clone_size: .
d_call: .
j_call: TRBJ1-5
cdr3_length: 12
cdr3_aa: CASIRGRQPQHF
cdr3_nt: TGTGCCAGCATAAGGGGCCGGCAGCCCCAGCATTTT

v_call: TRBV21-1
clone_size: once
d_call: .
j_call: TRBJ2-2
cdr3_length: 15
cdr3_aa: CASSKVGGNTGELFF
cdr3_nt: TGTGCCAGCAGCAAAGTGGGGGGAAACACCGGGGAGCTGTTTTTT

v_call: TRBV18
clone_size: .
d_call: .
j_call: TRBJ2-2
cdr3_length: 14
cdr3_aa: CASSPPENTGELFF
cdr3_nt: TGTGCCAGCTCACCGCCCGAGAACACCGGGGAGCTGTTTTTT

v_call: TRBV14
clone_size: .
d_call: .
j_call: TRBJ2-5
cdr3_length: 15
cdr3_aa: CASSQVSAGLETQYF
cdr3_nt: TGTGCCAGCAGCCAAGTTTCGGCGGGATTGGAGACCCAGTACTTC

v_call: TRBV18
clone_size: .
d_call: .
j_call: TRBJ2-7
cdr3_length: 13
cdr3_aa: CASSRSELYEQYF
cdr3_nt: TGTGCCAGCTCACGGAGCGAGCTCTACGAGCAGTACTTC

v_call: TRBV24-1
clone_size: once
d_call: .
j_call: TRBJ2-5
cdr3_length: 16
cdr3_aa: CATSDFGGSGEETQYF
cdr3_nt: TGTGCCACCAGTGATTTCGGAGGCAGTGGAGAAGAGACCCAGTACTTC

v_call: TRBV6-6
clone_size: .
d_call: .
j_call: TRBJ1-1
cdr3_length: 17
cdr3_aa: CASSPSGTQVRATEAFF
cdr3_nt: TGTGCCAGCAGTCCCTCCGGGACACAAGTAAGGGCCACTGAAGCTTTCTTT

v_call: TRBV18
clone_size: .
d_call: TRBD1
j_call: TRBJ1-1
cdr3_length: 15
cdr3_aa: CASSPSQGADTEAFF
cdr3_nt: TGTGCCAGCTCACCCTCACAGGGGGCAGACACTGAAGCTTTCTTT

v_call: TRBV21-1
clone_size: .
d_call: .
j_call: TRBJ1-2
cdr3_length: 13
cdr3_aa: CASSQWQGYGYTF
cdr3_nt: TGTGCCAGCAGCCAGTGGCAGGGCTATGGCTACACCTTC

v_call: TRBV24-1
clone_size: .
d_call: .
j_call: TRBJ1-5
cdr3_length: 14
cdr3_aa: CATSDLDTDQPQHF
cdr3_nt: TGTGCCACCAGTGATTTGGACACCGACCAGCCCCAGCATTTT

v_call: TRBV5-1
clone_size: .
d_call: TRBD1
j_call: TRBJ2-5
cdr3_length: 15
cdr3_aa: CASSLTGGIQETQYF
cdr3_nt: TGCGCCAGCAGCTTGACAGGGGGCATCCAAGAGACCCAGTACTTC

v_call: TRBV30
clone_size: .
d_call: TRBD1
j_call: TRBJ2-7
cdr3_length: 17
cdr3_aa: CAWSRMGRDSENYEQYF
cdr3_nt: TGTGCCTGGAGCCGTATGGGCCGGGACAGTGAGAACTACGAGCAGTACTTC

v_call: TRBV5-6
clone_size: .
d_call: .
j_call: TRBJ1-6
cdr3_length: 13
cdr3_aa: CASSSGHLEALHF
cdr3_nt: TGTGCCAGCAGCTCCGGACACCTTGAAGCCCTCCACTTT

v_call: TRBV6-2/TRBV6-3
clone_size: .
d_call: .
j_call: TRBJ1-5
cdr3_length: 13
cdr3_aa: CASRPHSNQPQHF
cdr3_nt: TGTGCCAGCAGGCCTCATAGCAATCAGCCCCAGCATTTT

v_call: TRBV10-1
clone_size: .
d_call: TRBD1
j_call: TRBJ1-3
cdr3_length: 14
cdr3_aa: CASSDRGKGNTIYF
cdr3_nt: TGCGCCAGCAGCGACAGGGGCAAAGGAAACACCATATATTTT

v_call: TRBV6-5
clone_size: .
d_call: TRBD1
j_call: TRBJ1-2
cdr3_length: 13
cdr3_aa: CASSLDRVGGYTF
cdr3_nt: TGTGCCAGCAGTTTAGACAGGGTTGGAGGCTACACCTTC

v_call: TRBV7-2
clone_size: .
d_call: .
j_call: TRBJ1-3
cdr3_length: 13
cdr3_aa: CASSLRGRNTIYF
cdr3_nt: TGTGCCAGCAGTCTCCGAGGAAGAAACACCATATATTTT

v_call: TRBV30
clone_size: .
d_call: .
j_call: TRBJ1-1
cdr3_length: 13
cdr3_aa: CAWSSTGNTEAFF
cdr3_nt: TGTGCCTGGAGTTCGACGGGAAACACTGAAGCTTTCTTT

v_call: TRBV6-4
clone_size: .
d_call: TRBD1
j_call: TRBJ1-2
cdr3_length: 11
cdr3_aa: CATRQGYGYTF
cdr3_nt: TGTGCCACCAGACAGGGCTATGGCTACACCTTC

v_call: TRBV2
clone_size: .
d_call: TRBD1
j_call: TRBJ1-2
cdr3_length: 17
cdr3_aa: CASSVPPGQGIDYGYTF
cdr3_nt: TGTGCCAGCAGTGTCCCTCCAGGACAGGGGATCGACTATGGCTACACCTTC

v_call: TRBV7-7
clone_size: .
d_call: TRBD2
j_call: TRBJ2-1
cdr3_length: 15
cdr3_aa: CASSPGLAGVNEQFF
cdr3_nt: TGTGCTAGCAGCCCCGGACTAGCGGGGGTCAATGAGCAGTTCTTC

v_call: TRBV18
clone_size: .
d_call: .
j_call: TRBJ1-1
cdr3_length: 13
cdr3_aa: CASSPRQDTEAFF
cdr3_nt: TGTGCCAGCTCACCACGGCAGGACACTGAAGCTTTCTTT

v_call: TRBV6-5
clone_size: .
d_call: TRBD1
j_call: TRBJ1-1
cdr3_length: 13
cdr3_aa: CASRDPDRAEAFF
cdr3_nt: TGTGCCAGCAGAGATCCCGACAGGGCTGAAGCTTTCTTT

v_call: TRBV3-1/TRBV3-2
clone_size: .
d_call: TRBD2
j_call: TRBJ2-7
cdr3_length: 18
cdr3_aa: CASSQRAASGRAGYEQYF
cdr3_nt: TGTGCCAGCAGCCAACGGGCAGCTAGCGGGAGGGCCGGGTACGAGCAGTACTTC

v_call: TRBV7-9
clone_size: .
d_call: .
j_call: TRBJ2-2
cdr3_length: 14
cdr3_aa: CASSLGRVAGELFF
cdr3_nt: TGTGCCAGCAGCTTAGGCAGGGTAGCCGGGGAGCTGTTTTTT

v_call: TRBV4-2
clone_size: .
d_call: .
j_call: TRBJ1-1
cdr3_length: 13
cdr3_aa: CASSQDRETEAFF
cdr3_nt: TGTGCCAGCAGCCAAGATCGGGAAACTGAAGCTTTCTTT

v_call: TRBV5-4
clone_size: .
d_call: .
j_call: TRBJ2-2
cdr3_length: 11
cdr3_aa: CASSLAGELFF
cdr3_nt: TGTGCCAGCAGCTTGGCCGGGGAGCTGTTTTTT

v_call: TRBV5-5
clone_size: .
d_call: TRBD1
j_call: TRBJ1-2
cdr3_length: 13
cdr3_aa: CASSLDRGHGYTF
cdr3_nt: TGTGCCAGCAGCTTAGACAGGGGACATGGCTACACCTTC

v_call: TRBV6-5
clone_size: .
d_call: .
j_call: TRBJ1-3
cdr3_length: 15
cdr3_aa: CASSSGGLSGNTIYF
cdr3_nt: TGTGCCAGCAGTTCGGGGGGGCTCTCTGGAAACACCATATATTTT

v_call: TRBV6-5
clone_size: .
d_call: .
j_call: TRBJ1-5
cdr3_length: 13
cdr3_aa: CASMRGFNQPQHF
cdr3_nt: TGTGCCAGCATGCGGGGTTTCAATCAGCCCCAGCATTTT

v_call: TRBV27
clone_size: .
d_call: .
j_call: TRBJ1-2
cdr3_length: 14
cdr3_aa: CASSWDARNYGYTF
cdr3_nt: TGTGCCAGCAGTTGGGACGCACGGAACTATGGCTACACCTTC

v_call: TRBV30
clone_size: .
d_call: .
j_call: TRBJ2-7
cdr3_length: 14
cdr3_aa: CAWSVRQYSYEQYF
cdr3_nt: TGTGCCTGGAGTGTACGGCAGTACTCTTACGAGCAGTACTTC

v_call: TRBV6-6
clone_size: .
d_call: TRBD1
j_call: TRBJ1-1
cdr3_length: 14
cdr3_aa: CASSYNDRASTAFF
cdr3_nt: TGTGCCAGCAGTTATAACGACAGGGCTTCTACAGCTTTCTTT

v_call: TRBV23-1
clone_size: .
d_call: TRBD1
j_call: TRBJ1-1
cdr3_length: 20
cdr3_aa: CASSQPSDRPGQGAYTEAFF
cdr3_nt: TGCGCCAGCAGTCAACCCTCAGACCGGCCGGGACAGGGGGCTTACACTGAAGCTTTCTTT

v_call: TRBV4-3
clone_size: .
d_call: .
j_call: TRBJ2-7
cdr3_length: 13
cdr3_aa: CASSQDEGTRQYF
cdr3_nt: TGCGCCAGCAGCCAAGATGAGGGGACCCGGCAGTACTTC

v_call: TRBV27
clone_size: .
d_call: .
j_call: TRBJ1-2
cdr3_length: 13
cdr3_aa: CASSTTPDYGYTF
cdr3_nt: TGTGCCAGCAGCACCACACCAGACTATGGCTACACCTTC

v_call: TRBV6-5
clone_size: .
d_call: .
j_call: TRBJ1-4
cdr3_length: 13
cdr3_aa: CASRGVLGEKLFF
cdr3_nt: TGTGCCAGCAGGGGAGTGCTGGGTGAAAAACTGTTTTTT

v_call: TRBV5-1
clone_size: .
d_call: .
j_call: TRBJ1-1
cdr3_length: 14
cdr3_aa: CASSLIGVNTEAFF
cdr3_nt: TGCGCCAGCAGCTTGATCGGGGTCAACACTGAAGCTTTCTTT

v_call: TRBV2
clone_size: .
d_call: .
j_call: TRBJ1-2
cdr3_length: 13
cdr3_aa: CASSAGTSYGYTF
cdr3_nt: TGTGCCAGCAGTGCCGGGACCTCCTATGGCTACACCTTC

v_call: TRBV6-5
clone_size: .
d_call: TRBD1
j_call: TRBJ1-1
cdr3_length: 14
cdr3_aa: CASSTQGAYAEAFF
cdr3_nt: TGTGCCAGCAGTACACAGGGGGCGTACGCTGAAGCTTTCTTT

v_call: TRBV7-9
clone_size: .
d_call: .
j_call: TRBJ2-5
cdr3_length: 14
cdr3_aa: CASSRRQTGETQYF
cdr3_nt: TGTGCCAGCAGCCGGCGACAAACAGGGGAGACCCAGTACTTC

v_call: TRBV6-5
clone_size: few
d_call: TRBD2
j_call: TRBJ2-3
cdr3_length: 16
cdr3_aa: CASSSTSGVLSDTQYF
cdr3_nt: TGTGCCAGCAGTTCGACAAGCGGGGTCTTATCAGATACGCAGTATTTT

v_call: TRBV6-1
clone_size: .
d_call: .
j_call: TRBJ2-3
cdr3_length: 15
cdr3_aa: CASSEGFGGTDTQYF
cdr3_nt: TGTGCCAGCAGTGAAGGATTCGGGGGCACAGATACGCAGTATTTT

v_call: TRBV5-1
clone_size: few
d_call: .
j_call: TRBJ1-6
cdr3_length: 15
cdr3_aa: CASSLGAAYNSPLHF
cdr3_nt: TGCGCCAGCAGCTTGGGGGCCGCCTATAATTCACCCCTCCACTTT